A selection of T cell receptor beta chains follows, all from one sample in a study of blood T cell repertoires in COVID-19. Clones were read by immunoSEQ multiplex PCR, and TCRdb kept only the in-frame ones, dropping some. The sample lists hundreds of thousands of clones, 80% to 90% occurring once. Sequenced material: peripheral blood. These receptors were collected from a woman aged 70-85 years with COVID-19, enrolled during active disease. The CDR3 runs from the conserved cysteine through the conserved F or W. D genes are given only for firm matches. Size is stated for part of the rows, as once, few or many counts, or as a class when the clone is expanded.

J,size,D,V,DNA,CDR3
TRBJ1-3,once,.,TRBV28,TGTGCCAGCAGTTCACCCGGGGTCGGAAACACCATATATTTT,CASSSPGVGNTIYF
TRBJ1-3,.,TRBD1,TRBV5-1,TGCGTCAGCAGCTTGTCAGGGGGCTCTGGAAACACCATATATTTT,CVSSLSGGSGNTIYF
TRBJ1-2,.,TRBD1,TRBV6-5,TGTGCCAGCAGTCCGCGGACAGGGCATGGCTACACCTTC,CASSPRTGHGYTF
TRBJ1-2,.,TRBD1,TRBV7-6,TGTGCCAGCAGCTTAGGGAGAGGGCCAGGGGGCTATGGCTACACCTTC,CASSLGRGPGGYGYTF
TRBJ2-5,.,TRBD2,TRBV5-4,TGTGCCAGCAGCCCCCTCTTAGCGGGAGGGCAAGAGACCCAGTACTTC,CASSPLLAGGQETQYF
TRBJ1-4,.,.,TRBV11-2,TGTGCCAGCACGGAACAGGCGAACAGTGAAAAACTGTTTTTT,CASTEQANSEKLFF
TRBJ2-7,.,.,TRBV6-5,TGTGCCAGCAGCAAAGGACAATACGAGCAGTACTTC,CASSKGQYEQYF
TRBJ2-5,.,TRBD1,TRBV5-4,TGTGCCAGCAGCTTGGGTGGACCAGGGGGCCTGACCCAGTACTTC,CASSLGGPGGLTQYF
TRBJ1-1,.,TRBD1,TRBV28,TGTGCCAGCAGTCCCCGGACAGGGGGCCGGAACACTGAAGCTTTCTTT,CASSPRTGGRNTEAFF
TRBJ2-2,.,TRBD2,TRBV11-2,TGTGCCAGCAGCCAGAGACTAGCGGGAGTTGGCGGGGAGCTGTTTTTT,CASSQRLAGVGGELFF
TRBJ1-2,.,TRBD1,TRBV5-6,TGTGCCAGCAGCTCGGTGGGACAGCCCTATGGCTACACCTTC,CASSSVGQPYGYTF
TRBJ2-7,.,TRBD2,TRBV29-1,TGCGACATAATACTAGATCAGGGTTCCGGGAGGATCCACTACGAGCAGTACTTC,CDIILDQGSGRIHYEQYF
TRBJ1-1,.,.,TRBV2,TGTGCCAGCACTTCCCTTAGGACAGCGAACACTGAAGCTTTCTTT,CASTSLRTANTEAFF
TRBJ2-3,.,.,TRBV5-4,TGTGCCAGCAGCTTTGGGGGGGCGCTGGCAGATACGCAGTATTTT,CASSFGGALADTQYF
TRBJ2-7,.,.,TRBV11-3,TGTGCCAGCAGCTTAGATCCTAGAACCTACGAGCAGTACTTC,CASSLDPRTYEQYF
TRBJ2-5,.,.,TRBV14,TGTGCCAGCAGCCAAGCGGGCAGGGGTGGACGAGAGACCCAGTACTTC,CASSQAGRGGRETQYF
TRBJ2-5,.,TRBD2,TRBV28,TGTGCCAGCAATTCCCTGCCGGGGGAGGGAGCCCAGTACTTC,CASNSLPGEGAQYF
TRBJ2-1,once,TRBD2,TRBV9,TGTGCCAGCAGCGTAGGGTATGGGCTAGCGGGAGACAATGAGCAGTTCTTC,CASSVGYGLAGDNEQFF
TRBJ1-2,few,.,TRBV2,TGTGCCAGCAGTGAAGCGGGTGCAGGTCGATTCTATGGCTACACCTTC,CASSEAGAGRFYGYTF
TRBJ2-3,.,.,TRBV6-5,TGTGCCAGCAGGACCCTGGGGCATGGCACAGATACGCAGTATTTT,CASRTLGHGTDTQYF
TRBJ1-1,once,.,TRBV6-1,TGTGCCAGCAGTGAATTGGAAACAGTTGGGGCCTTT,CASSELETVGAF
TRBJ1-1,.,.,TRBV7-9,TGTGCCAGCAGCTTAGCACAGACAGCTAACACTGAAGCTTTCTTT,CASSLAQTANTEAFF
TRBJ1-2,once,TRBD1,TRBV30,TGTGCCTGGAAACCCGGACAGGCTACTAACTATGGCTACACCTTC,CAWKPGQATNYGYTF
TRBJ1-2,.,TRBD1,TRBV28,TGTGCCAGCAGTTTAAGAGGACAGGGGCCTTACTATGGCTACACCTTC,CASSLRGQGPYYGYTF
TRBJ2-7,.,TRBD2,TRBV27,TGTGCCACCAGGGTACTAGCGGGACATGAGCAGTACTTC,CATRVLAGHEQYF
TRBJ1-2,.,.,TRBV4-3,TGCGCCAGCAGCCAAGACCTCCCGGATGGCTACACCTTC,CASSQDLPDGYTF
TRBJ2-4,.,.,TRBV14,TGTGCCAGCAGCCAGGACATTTCAAACATTCAGTACTTC,CASSQDISNIQYF
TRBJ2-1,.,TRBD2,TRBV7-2,TGTGCCAGCAGCTTGACTAGCGGGATGGGGAATGAGCAGTTCTTC,CASSLTSGMGNEQFF
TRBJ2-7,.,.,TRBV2,TGTGCCAGCAGTGAAAGGTCCAGCGCCTACGAGCAGTACTTC,CASSERSSAYEQYF